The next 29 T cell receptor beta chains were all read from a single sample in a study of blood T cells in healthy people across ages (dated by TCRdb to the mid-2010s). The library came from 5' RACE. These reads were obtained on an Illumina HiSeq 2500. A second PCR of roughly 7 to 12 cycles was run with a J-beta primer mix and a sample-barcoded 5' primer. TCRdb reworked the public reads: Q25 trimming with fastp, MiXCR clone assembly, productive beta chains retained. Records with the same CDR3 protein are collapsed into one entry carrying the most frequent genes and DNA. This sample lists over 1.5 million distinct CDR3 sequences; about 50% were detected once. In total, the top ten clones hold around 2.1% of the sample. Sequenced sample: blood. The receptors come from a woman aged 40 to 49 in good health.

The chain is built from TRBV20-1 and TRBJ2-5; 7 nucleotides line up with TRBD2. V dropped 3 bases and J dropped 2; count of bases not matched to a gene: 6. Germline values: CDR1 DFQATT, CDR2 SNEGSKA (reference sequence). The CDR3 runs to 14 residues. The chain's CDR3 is CSARGDGGQETQYF. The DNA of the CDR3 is TGCAGTGCTAGGGGGGACGGGGGGCAAGAGACCCAGTACTTC.

The CDR3 reads CASSHPGLANTGELFF. CDR3 DNA: TGCGCCAGCAGCCATCCGGGACTAGCGAACACCGGGGAGCTGTTTTTT. The V gene is TRBV4-1, the J gene TRBJ2-2; 8 nucleotides agree with TRBD2. Per germline, CDR1 MGHRA and CDR2 YSYEKL. CDR3 length equals 16 residues. V trimming: 3 bases; J trimming: 0 bases; junction bases outside the gene matches: 3.

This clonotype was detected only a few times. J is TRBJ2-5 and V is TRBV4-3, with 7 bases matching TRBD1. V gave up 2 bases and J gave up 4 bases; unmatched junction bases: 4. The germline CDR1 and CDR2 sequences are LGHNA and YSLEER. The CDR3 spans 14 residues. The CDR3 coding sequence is TGCGCCAGCAGCCAAAACAGGGGAACAGAGACCCAGTACTTC. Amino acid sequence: CASSQNRGTETQYF.

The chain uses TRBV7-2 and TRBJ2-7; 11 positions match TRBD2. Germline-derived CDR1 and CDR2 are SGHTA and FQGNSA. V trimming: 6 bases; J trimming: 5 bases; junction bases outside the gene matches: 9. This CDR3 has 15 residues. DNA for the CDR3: TGTGCCAGCAGAATGAAGGGACTAGCGGTCCACGAGCAGTACTTC. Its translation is CASRMKGLAVHEQYF.

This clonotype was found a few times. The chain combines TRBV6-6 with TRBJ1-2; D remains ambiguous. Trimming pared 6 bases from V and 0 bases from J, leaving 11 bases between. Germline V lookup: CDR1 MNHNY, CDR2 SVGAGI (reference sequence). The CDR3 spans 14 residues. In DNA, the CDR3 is TGTGCCAGCAGGGCCGGGGTTTCTAACTATGGCTACACCTTC. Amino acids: CASRAGVSNYGYTF.

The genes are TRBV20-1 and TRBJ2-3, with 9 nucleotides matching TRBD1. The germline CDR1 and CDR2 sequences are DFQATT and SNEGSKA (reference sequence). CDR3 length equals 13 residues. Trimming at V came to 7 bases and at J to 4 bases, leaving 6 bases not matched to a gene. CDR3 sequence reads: CSVSTGGADTQYF. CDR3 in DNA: TGCAGTGTGTCGACAGGGGGGGCAGATACGCAGTATTTT.

The CDR3 here is CASSSSARNEQFF. CDR3 sequence (DNA): TGTGCCAGCAGCTCCTCCGCCAGGAATGAGCAGTTCTTC. The chain employs TRBV7-2 and TRBJ2-1; D gene unclear. The germline gives CDR1 SGHTA, CDR2 FQGNSA. CDR3 length: 13 residues. V shed 4 bases and J shed 7 bases, with 11 bases lying between them.

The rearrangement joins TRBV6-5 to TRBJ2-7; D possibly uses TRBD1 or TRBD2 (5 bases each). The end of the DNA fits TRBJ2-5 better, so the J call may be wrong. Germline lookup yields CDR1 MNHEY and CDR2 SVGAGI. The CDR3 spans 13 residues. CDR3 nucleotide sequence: TGTGCCAGCAGTTACGGGACGCCAGAGACCCAGTACTTC. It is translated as CASSYGTPETQYF.

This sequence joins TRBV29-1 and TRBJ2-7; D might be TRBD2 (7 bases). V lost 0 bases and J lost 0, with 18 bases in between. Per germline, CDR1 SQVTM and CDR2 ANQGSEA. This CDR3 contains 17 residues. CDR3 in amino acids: CSVEDTKRGAGSYEQYF. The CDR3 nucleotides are TGCAGCGTTGAAGATACGAAACGGGGGGCCGGCTCCTACGAGCAGTACTTC.

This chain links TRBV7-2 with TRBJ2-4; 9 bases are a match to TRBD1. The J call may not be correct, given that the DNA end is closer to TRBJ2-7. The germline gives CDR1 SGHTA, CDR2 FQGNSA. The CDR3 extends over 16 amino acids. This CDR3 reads CASSLVGTGQADEQYF. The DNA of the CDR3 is TGTGCCAGCAGCTTAGTAGGGACAGGGCAAGCCGACGAGCAGTACTTC.

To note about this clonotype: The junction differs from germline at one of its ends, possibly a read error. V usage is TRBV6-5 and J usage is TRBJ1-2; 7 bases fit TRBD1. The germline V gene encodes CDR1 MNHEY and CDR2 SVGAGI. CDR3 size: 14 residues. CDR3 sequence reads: CASRPGTVLGGYTF. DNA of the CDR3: TGCGCCAGCAGACCCGGGACAGTTCTCGGCGGCTACACCTTC.

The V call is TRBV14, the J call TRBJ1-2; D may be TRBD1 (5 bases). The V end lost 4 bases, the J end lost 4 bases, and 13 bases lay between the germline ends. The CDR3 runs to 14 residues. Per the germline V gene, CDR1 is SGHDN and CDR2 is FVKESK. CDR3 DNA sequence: TGTGCCAGCAGCCCGGGACCGTCCGTCTATGGCTACACCTTC. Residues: CASSPGPSVYGYTF.

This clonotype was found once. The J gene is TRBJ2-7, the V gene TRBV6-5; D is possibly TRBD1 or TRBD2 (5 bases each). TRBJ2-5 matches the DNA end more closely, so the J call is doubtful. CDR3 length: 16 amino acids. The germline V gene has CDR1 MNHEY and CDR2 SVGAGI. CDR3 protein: CASSYNPWGSEETQYF. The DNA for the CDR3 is TGTGCCAGCAGTTACAACCCGTGGGGGTCGGAAGAGACCCAGTACTTC.

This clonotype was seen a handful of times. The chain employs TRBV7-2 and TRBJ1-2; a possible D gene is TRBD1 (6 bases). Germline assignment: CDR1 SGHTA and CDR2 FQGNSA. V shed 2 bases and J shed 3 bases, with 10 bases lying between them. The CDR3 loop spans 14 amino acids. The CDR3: CASSLRRGDYGYTF. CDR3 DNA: TGTGCCAGCAGCTTACGCAGGGGAGACTATGGCTACACCTTC.

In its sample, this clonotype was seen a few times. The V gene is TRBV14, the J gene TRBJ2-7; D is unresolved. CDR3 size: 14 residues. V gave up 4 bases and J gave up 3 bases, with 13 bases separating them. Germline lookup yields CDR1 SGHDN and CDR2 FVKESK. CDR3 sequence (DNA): TGTGCCAGCAGCCCCTCCGGATTTATCTACGAGCAGTACTTC. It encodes CASSPSGFIYEQYF.

The chain's CDR3 is CASSQDPGRSGANVLTF. In DNA, the CDR3 is TGCGCCAGCAGCCAAGATCCCGGACGCTCTGGGGCCAACGTCCTGACTTTC. The chain carries TRBV4-1 and TRBJ2-6; D is unresolved. CDR3 length: 17 residues. Germline CDR1 is MGHRA and CDR2 is YSYEKL. V gave up 0 bases and J gave up 0 bases, with 9 bases separating them.

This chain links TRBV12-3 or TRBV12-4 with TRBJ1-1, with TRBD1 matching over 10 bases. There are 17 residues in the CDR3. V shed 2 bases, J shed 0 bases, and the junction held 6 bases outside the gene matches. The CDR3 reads CASSLRQGARMNTEAFF. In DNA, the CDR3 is TGTGCCAGCAGTTTAAGACAGGGGGCGCGGATGAACACTGAAGCTTTCTTT.

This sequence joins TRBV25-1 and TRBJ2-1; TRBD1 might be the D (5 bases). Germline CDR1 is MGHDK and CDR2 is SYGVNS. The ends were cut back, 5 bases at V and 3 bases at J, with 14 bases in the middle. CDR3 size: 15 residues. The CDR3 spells CASSLGHVSYNEQFF. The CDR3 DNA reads TGTGCCAGCAGTTTAGGACACGTCAGCTACAATGAGCAGTTCTTC.

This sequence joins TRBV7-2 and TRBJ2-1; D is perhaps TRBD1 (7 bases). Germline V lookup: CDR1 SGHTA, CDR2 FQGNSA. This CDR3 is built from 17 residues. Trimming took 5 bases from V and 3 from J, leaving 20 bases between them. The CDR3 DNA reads TGTGCCAGCAGCACCTCCGCGGAGGGGGCAATCTACAATGAGCAGTTCTTC. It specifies CASSTSAEGAIYNEQFF.

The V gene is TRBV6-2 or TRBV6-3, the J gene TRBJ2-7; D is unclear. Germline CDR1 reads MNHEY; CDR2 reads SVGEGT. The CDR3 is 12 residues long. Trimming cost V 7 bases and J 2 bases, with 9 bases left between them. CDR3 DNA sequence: TGTGCCAGCAATTCATTCGCCTACGAGCAGTACTTC. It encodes CASNSFAYEQYF.

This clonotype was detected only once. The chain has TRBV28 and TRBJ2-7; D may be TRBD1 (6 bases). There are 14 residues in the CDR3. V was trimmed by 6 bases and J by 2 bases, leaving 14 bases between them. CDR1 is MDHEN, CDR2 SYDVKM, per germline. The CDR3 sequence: CASRGGGGAYEQYF. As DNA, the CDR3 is TGTGCCAGCAGAGGGGGTGGGGGCGCCTACGAGCAGTACTTC. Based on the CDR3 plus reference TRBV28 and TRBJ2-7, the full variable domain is DVKVTQSSRYLVKRTGEKVFLECVQDMDHENMFWYRQDPGLGLRLIYFSYDVKMKEKGDIPEGYSVSREKKERFSLILESASTNQTSMYLCASRGGGGAYEQYFGPGTRLTVT.

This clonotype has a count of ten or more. The CDR3 DNA reads TGTGCCAGCAGCCAAGCTTCTGGCGAGCAGTACTTC. Encoded protein: CASSQASGEQYF. This chain links TRBV3-1 with TRBJ2-7; D call uncertain. V lost 1 base and J 6 bases, leaving 7 bases between the germline ends. The germline CDR1 and CDR2 sequences are LGHDT and YNNKEL (reference sequence). The CDR3 covers 12 residues.

The CDR3: CASSSLSTAGTPGTIQYF. The CDR3 DNA reads as TGCGCCAGCAGCTCGCTTTCTACAGCCGGGACGCCGGGAACTATCCAGTACTTC. The V gene is TRBV5-1, the J gene TRBJ2-7; D might be TRBD1 or TRBD2, each matching 5 bases. Looked up from germline, CDR1 is SGHRS and CDR2 is YFSETQ. Trimming shortened V by 3 bases and J by 10 bases, and 32 bases separated the two germline ends. The CDR3 is made up of 18 amino acids.

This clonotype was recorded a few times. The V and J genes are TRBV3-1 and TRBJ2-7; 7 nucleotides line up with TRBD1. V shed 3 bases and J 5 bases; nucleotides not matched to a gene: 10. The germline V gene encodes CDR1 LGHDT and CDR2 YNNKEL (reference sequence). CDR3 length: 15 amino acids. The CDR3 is CASSHSPTGTHEQYF. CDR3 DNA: TGTGCCAGCAGCCACTCCCCGACAGGGACCCACGAGCAGTACTTC.

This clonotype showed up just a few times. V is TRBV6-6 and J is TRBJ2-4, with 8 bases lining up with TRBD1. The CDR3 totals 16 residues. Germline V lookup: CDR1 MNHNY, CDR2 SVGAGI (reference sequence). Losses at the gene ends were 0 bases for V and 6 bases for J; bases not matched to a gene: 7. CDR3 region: CASSYSIGQGGNIQYF. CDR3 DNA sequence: TGTGCCAGCAGTTACTCGATCGGACAGGGTGGAAACATTCAGTACTTC.

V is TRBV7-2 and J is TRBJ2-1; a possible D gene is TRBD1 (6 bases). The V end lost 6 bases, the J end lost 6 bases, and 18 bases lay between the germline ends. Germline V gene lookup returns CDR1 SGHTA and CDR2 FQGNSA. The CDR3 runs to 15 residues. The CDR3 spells CASRSDRTKTNEQFF. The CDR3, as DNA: TGTGCCAGCAGGAGCGACAGGACAAAAACCAATGAGCAGTTCTTC.

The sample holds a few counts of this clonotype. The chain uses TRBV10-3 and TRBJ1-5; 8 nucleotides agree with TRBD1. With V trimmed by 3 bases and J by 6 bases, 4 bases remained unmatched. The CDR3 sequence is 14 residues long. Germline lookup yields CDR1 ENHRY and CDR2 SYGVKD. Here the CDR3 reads CAISDDRGTQPQHF. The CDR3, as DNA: TGTGCCATCAGTGACGACAGGGGAACTCAGCCCCAGCATTTT.

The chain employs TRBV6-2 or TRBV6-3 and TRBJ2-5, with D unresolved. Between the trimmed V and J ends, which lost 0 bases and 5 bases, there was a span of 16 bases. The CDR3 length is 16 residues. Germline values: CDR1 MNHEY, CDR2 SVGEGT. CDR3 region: CASSYSNSGPRETQYF. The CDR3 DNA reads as TGTGCCAGCAGTTACTCGAACTCGGGCCCCAGGGAGACCCAGTACTTC.

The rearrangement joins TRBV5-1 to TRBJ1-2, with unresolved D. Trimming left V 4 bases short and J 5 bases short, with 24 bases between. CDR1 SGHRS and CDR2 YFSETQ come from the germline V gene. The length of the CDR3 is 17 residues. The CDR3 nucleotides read TGCGCCAGCAGCCGAATACAAACCACCGAGATGCCGTATGGCTACACCTTC. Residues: CASSRIQTTEMPYGYTF.